These 23 T cell receptor beta chains came from one sample sequenced in a study of blood T cell repertoires in COVID-19. Clones were read by immunoSEQ multiplex PCR, and TCRdb kept only the in-frame ones, dropping some. The repertoire includes around 52,000 clones, more than 70% of them detected once, and 25% to 30% sits in the top ten. The sample comprised peripheral blood. The receptor set was obtained from a woman of 80 years or more with acute or convalescent COVID-19.

V usage is TRBV3-1 (or the pseudogene TRBV3-2) and J usage is TRBJ1-6; 8 bases align to TRBD1. V dropped 7 bases and J dropped 12; count of bases not matched to a gene: 5. The CDR3 sequence is 12 residues long. Germline CDR1 is LGHDT and CDR2 is YNNKEL (reference sequence). The chain's CDR3 is CASKQGGGPLHF. The CDR3 nucleotides are TGTGCCAGCAAACAGGGGGGTGGACCCCTCCACTTT.

This clone was picked up a small number of times. This chain joins TRBV7-9 and TRBJ1-2; TRBD1 matches at 9 bases. CDR1 is SEHNR, CDR2 FQNEAQ, per germline (reference sequence). The CDR3 is 14 residues long. With V trimmed by 7 bases and J by 6 bases, 9 bases remained unmatched. The chain's CDR3 is CASTSLGQGHGYTF. CDR3 DNA: TGTGCCAGCACCTCCTTGGGACAGGGTCATGGCTACACCTTC. The variable domain in full, completed from reference TRBV7-9 and TRBJ1-2, reads DTGVSQNPRHKITKRGQNVTFRCDPISEHNRLYWYRQTLGQGPEFLTYFQNEAQLEKSRLLSDRFSAERPKGSFSTLEIQRTEQGDSAMYLCASTSLGQGHGYTFGSGTRLTVV.

V gene TRBV19 combines with J gene TRBJ1-6, with D maybe TRBD1 (6 bases). The CDR3 has 16 amino acids. With 4 bases removed from V and 11 bases from J, the gap between germline ends came to 21 bases. Germline-derived CDR1 and CDR2 are LNHDA and SQIVND (reference sequence). The CDR3 DNA is TGTGCCAGTAGTAATGTGGGGGCCGCTGGCCTTGCACCCCTCCACTTT. Its translation is CASSNVGAAGLAPLHF.

V usage is TRBV30 and J usage is TRBJ1-2; TRBD1 matches at 8 bases. The CDR3 covers 13 residues. The germline V gene has CDR1 GTSNPN and CDR2 SVGIG (reference sequence). The ends lost 4 bases at V and 4 bases at J; junction bases unmatched: 5. CDR3 protein: CAWNVQGAYGYTF. The CDR3 bases are TGTGCCTGGAACGTCCAGGGGGCCTATGGCTACACCTTC. The variable domain in full, completed from reference TRBV30 and TRBJ1-2, reads SQTIHQWPATLVQPVGSPLSLECTVEGTSNPNLYWYRQAAGRGLQLLFYSVGIGQISSEVPQNLSASRPQDRQFILSSKKLLLSDSGFYLCAWNVQGAYGYTFGSGTRLTVV.

In this sample, this clone turned up a few times. The rearrangement uses TRBV15 and TRBJ2-4, with TRBD1 matching 9 bases. From germline, CDR1 is LNHNV and CDR2 YYDKDF (reference sequence). The CDR3 has 18 amino acids. The V segment lost 0 bases and the J segment 2 bases; nucleotides outside the gene matches: 8. Here the CDR3 reads CATSRDGQGTGTKNIQYF. The CDR3 DNA reads TGTGCCACCAGCAGAGATGGGCAGGGGACAGGGACCAAAAACATTCAGTACTTC.

Written as DNA, the CDR3 is TGCGCCAGCAGCCAAGTCACTAGCGGGGGGGCCTACGCTGAGCAGTTCTTC. It encodes CASSQVTSGGAYAEQFF. The chain joins TRBV4-1 to TRBJ2-1, with 13 positions matching TRBD2. The CDR3 totals 17 residues. CDR1 and CDR2 (germline): MGHRA, YSYEKL. The J segment lost 9 bases and the V segment lost 1 base, leaving 9 bases of the junction unmatched.

This chain connects TRBV3-1 (or the pseudogene TRBV3-2) to TRBJ1-1; D call uncertain. Trimming stripped 2 bases from V and 3 bases from J, with 4 bases between. CDR1 LGHDT and CDR2 YNNKEL come from the germline V gene (reference sequence). The CDR3 covers 12 residues. The CDR3 region is CASSQTDTEAFF. Here the CDR3 DNA reads TGTGCCAGCAGCCAAACGGACACTGAAGCTTTCTTT.

V usage is TRBV5-1 and J usage is TRBJ2-2, with 9 positions matching TRBD1. The germline CDR1 and CDR2 sequences are SGHRS and YFSETQ. With 4 bases clipped from V and 3 bases from J, the junction kept 7 bases outside the gene matches. The CDR3 spans 16 residues. The CDR3 loop reads CASSLTGGTDTGELFF. The CDR3 region has the DNA TGCGCCAGCAGCCTAACAGGGGGCACGGACACCGGGGAGCTGTTTTTT.

This rearrangement joins TRBV20-1 to TRBJ1-6; 10 nucleotides line up with TRBD1. Germline V gene sequence: CDR1 DFQATT, CDR2 SNEGSKA (reference sequence). The CDR3 extends over 14 amino acids. Unmatched junction bases numbered 3, after V lost 3 bases and J lost 7 bases. The CDR3 sequence: CSASSGQGNSPLHF. In DNA, the CDR3 is TGCAGTGCTAGTTCGGGACAGGGGAATTCACCCCTCCACTTT.

The chain has TRBV5-4 and TRBJ2-7; D might be TRBD2 (7 bases). V was trimmed by 0 bases and J by 4 bases, leaving 14 bases between them. Germline V CDR1 and CDR2: SGHNT, YYREEE (reference sequence). The CDR3 extends over 15 amino acids. CDR3 in DNA: TGTGCCAGCAGCTTGGACGGGGGGCCCGGATACGAGCAGTACGTC. Translated, it gives CASSLDGGPGYEQYV.

V and J are TRBV3-1 (or the pseudogene TRBV3-2) and TRBJ1-5, with TRBD1 identical over 7 bases. V lost 4 bases to trimming and J lost 4 bases; unmatched junction nucleotides: 7. The germline V gene encodes CDR1 LGHDT and CDR2 YNNKEL (reference sequence). The CDR3 sequence is 15 residues long. CDR3 region: CASSLVSGGNQPQHF. The CDR3 nucleotides are TGTGCCAGCAGCCTCGTCTCAGGGGGTAATCAGCCCCAGCATTTT.

This sequence joins TRBV2 and TRBJ1-6, with no clear D. V was cut by 4 bases and J by 7 bases, with 8 bases left in between. Germline V gene data show CDR1 as SNHLY and CDR2 as FYNNEI. The CDR3 consists of 13 residues. CDR3 DNA: TGTGCCAGCAGTGTTTCAGGAAATTCACCCCTCCACTTT. Translated, it gives CASSVSGNSPLHF.

The chain is built from TRBV12-3 or TRBV12-4 and TRBJ2-4, with a tentative D call TRBD2 (6 bases). Trimming shortened V by 4 bases and J by 7 bases, and 11 bases separated the two germline ends. This CDR3 spans 13 amino acids. CDR3 coding DNA: TGTGCCAGCAGTTGGGGACTGGGGAACATTCAGTACTTC. This translates into CASSWGLGNIQYF.

This clone is a singleton in its sample. The chain recombines TRBV20-1 with TRBJ1-2, with TRBD1 as a possible D gene (5 bases). This CDR3 spans 12 amino acids. Trimming took off 3 bases at V and 3 bases at J, with 8 bases between the two ends. The V gene's germline CDR1 is DFQATT and CDR2 SNEGSKA (reference sequence). Here the CDR3 DNA reads TGCAGTGCTAGTAGGGACTACTATGGCTACACCTTC. Translating gives CSASRDYYGYTF.

This clone is labeled as medium-sized. The chain joins TRBV7-8 to TRBJ2-7; TRBD1 is a possible D gene (6 bases). The V end was cut by 3 bases, the J end by 1 base, with 19 bases between. This CDR3 is built from 17 residues. Germline V gene lookup returns CDR1 SGHVS and CDR2 FQNEAQ. As DNA, the CDR3 is TGTGCCAGCAGCTTTGGGACAAGAGCGGACTTGTCCTACGAGCAGTACTTC. This codes for CASSFGTRADLSYEQYF.

The chain combines TRBV11-2 with TRBJ2-5, with unresolved D. Germline-derived CDR1 and CDR2 are SGHAT and FQNNGV. V lost 3 bases to trimming and J lost 2 bases, with 7 bases between them. The CDR3 sequence is 13 residues long. The CDR3: CASSLVRQETQYF. The CDR3 DNA follows: TGTGCCAGCAGCTTGGTCCGGCAAGAGACCCAGTACTTC.

This clone was seen a few times. The chain links TRBV2 to TRBJ1-5, with 7 bases lining up with TRBD1. The ends lost 4 bases at V and 4 bases at J; junction bases unmatched: 1. The germline V gene has CDR1 SNHLY and CDR2 FYNNEI. The CDR3 covers 13 residues. CDR3 sequence: CASSAQGNQPQHF. The CDR3 bases are TGTGCCAGCAGTGCACAGGGGAATCAGCCCCAGCATTTT.

The chain couples TRBV19 to TRBJ1-1; a possible D gene is TRBD1 (5 bases). Per germline, CDR1 LNHDA and CDR2 SQIVND (reference sequence). The CDR3 sequence is 12 residues long. The V and J ends lost 4 bases and 7 bases respectively, with 10 bases between them. CDR3 nucleotides: TGTGCCAGTAGTAAACAGGATGGTGAAGCTTTCTTT. Amino acids: CASSKQDGEAFF.

The J gene is TRBJ2-3, the V gene TRBV5-4; TRBD1 matches 8 bases. The CDR3 extends over 16 amino acids. CDR1 SGHNT and CDR2 YYREEE come from the germline V gene (reference sequence). Trimming cost V 0 bases and J 0 bases; bases outside gene matches: 3. The CDR3 coding sequence is TGTGCCAGCAGCTTGGTGACAGGGGCGAGCACAGATACGCAGTATTTT. As protein: CASSLVTGASTDTQYF. The variable domain in full, completed from reference TRBV5-4 and TRBJ2-3, reads ETGVTQSPTHLIKTRGQQVTLRCSSQSGHNTVSWYQQALGQGPQFIFQYYREEENGRGNFPPRFSGLQFPNYSSELNVNALELDDSALYLCASSLVTGASTDTQYFGPGTRLTVL.

This clone was counted a few times. The rearrangement links TRBV2 to TRBJ2-1; 14 bases align to TRBD2. Germline V CDR1 and CDR2: SNHLY, FYNNEI. V shed 6 bases, J shed 8 bases, and the junction held 3 bases outside the gene matches. CDR3 length: 14 residues. The CDR3 is CASRGLAGGYEQFF. In nucleotides, the CDR3 is TGTGCCAGCAGAGGACTAGCGGGGGGTTATGAGCAGTTCTTC.

The chain joins TRBV28 to TRBJ1-2, with D possibly matching TRBD1 (6 bases). The CDR3 loop spans 12 amino acids. Germline loops: CDR1 MDHEN, CDR2 SYDVKM. V was clipped by 10 bases and J by 4 bases, with 13 bases between them. CDR3 sequence (DNA): TGTGCCATACAGGGCGATATCTATGGCTACACCTTC. Residues: CAIQGDIYGYTF.

DNA for the CDR3: TGTGCCAGCAGGCCGAGCGGCGGTAACTATGGCTACACCTTC. It specifies CASRPSGGNYGYTF. The V call is TRBV6-5, the J call TRBJ1-2, with unresolved D. Germline assignment: CDR1 MNHEY and CDR2 SVGAGI. This CDR3 comprises 14 residues. Deletions cut 6 bases from V and 1 base from J, with 12 bases between.

The CDR3 here is CASSPRLAGTSYEQYV. CDR3 nucleotides: TGTGCCAGCAGTCCGAGACTAGCGGGGACCTCCTACGAGCAGTACGTC. The V gene is TRBV28, the J gene TRBJ2-7; 11 positions agree with TRBD2. Germline values: CDR1 MDHEN, CDR2 SYDVKM. V gave up 5 bases and J gave up 0 bases; unmatched junction bases: 6. The CDR3 totals 16 residues.